The 7 T cell receptor beta chains reported below all come from one sample, sequenced in a study of T cell responses to AZD1222 COVID-19 vaccine. Sequencing used immunoSEQ multiplex PCR; TCRdb keeps in-frame clones, though not all of them. The sample holds around 150,000 clones, approximately 90% seen once. The sample consisted of peripheral blood, taken on day 0 of MenACWY control vaccination. The receptors originated from an adult in good health.

The chain recombines TRBV27 with TRBJ2-2, with unresolved D. Trimming removed 8 bases from V and 4 bases from J, with 11 bases in between. This CDR3 is 13 amino acids long. The V gene's germline CDR1 is MNHEY and CDR2 SMNVEV (reference sequence). The CDR3 reads CASLYTATGELFF. For the CDR3, the DNA is TGTGCCAGCCTCTATACGGCCACCGGGGAGCTGTTTTTT.

The rearrangement joins TRBV20-1 to TRBJ2-1; a weak D match, TRBD2 (6 bases). The CDR3 is made up of 10 amino acids. V was clipped by 6 bases and J by 6 bases, with 6 bases between them. Germline assignment: CDR1 DFQATT and CDR2 SNEGSKA (reference sequence). The CDR3 DNA reads as TGCAGTGCACTAGCCAATGAGCAGTTCTTC. Encoded protein: CSALANEQFF.

The rearrangement uses TRBV2 and TRBJ1-5, with a possible D match to TRBD1 (5 bases). CDR3 length: 14 amino acids. Looked up from germline, CDR1 is SNHLY and CDR2 is FYNNEI. Trimming cost V 3 bases and J 4 bases, with 10 bases left between them. The CDR3 loop is CASSDRERNQPQHF. The CDR3 DNA follows: TGTGCCAGCAGTGACAGGGAAAGGAATCAGCCCCAGCATTTT.

This clone has a handful of counts. The V gene is TRBV29-1, the J gene TRBJ1-1, with D tentatively TRBD1 (5 bases). Germline lookup yields CDR1 SQVTM and CDR2 ANQGSEA. With 7 bases removed from V and 5 bases from J, the gap between germline ends came to 20 bases. This CDR3 region has 14 residues. This CDR3 reads CSARPGGGGTEAFF. DNA for the CDR3: TGCAGCGCGCGCCCGGGGGGAGGAGGGACTGAAGCTTTCTTT.

This chain connects TRBV28 to TRBJ2-7; 7 bases align to TRBD1. CDR1 is MDHEN, CDR2 SYDVKM, per germline. The V gene end was trimmed by 6 bases and the J gene end by 9 bases; junction bases not matched to a gene: 14. The CDR3 contains 14 residues. As DNA, the CDR3 is TGTGCCAGCAGGACCTCCGGGACAGTTCTTGTGCAGTACTTC. Amino acids: CASRTSGTVLVQYF.

V and J are TRBV2 and TRBJ1-5, with unresolved D. V dropped 3 bases and J dropped 4 bases, with 13 bases sitting between them. The CDR3 is made up of 15 amino acids. Germline V gene sequence: CDR1 SNHLY, CDR2 FYNNEI. The CDR3 loop is CASSEGFSDNQPQHF. The CDR3 DNA sequence: TGTGCCAGCAGTGAGGGTTTTTCGGATAATCAGCCCCAGCATTTT.

Comment on this clone: Other nucleotide sequences from this sample produce the same CDR3. The rearrangement links TRBV5-5 to TRBJ2-2; D gene uncertain. Trimming stripped 0 bases from V and 1 base from J, with 7 bases between. The CDR3 runs to 15 residues. Per the germline V gene, CDR1 is SGHKS and CDR2 is YYEKEE (reference sequence). CDR3 coding DNA: TGTGCCAGCAGCTTGGTCCTAGGGAACACCGGGGAGCTGTTTTTT. Residues: CASSLVLGNTGELFF.